This entry lists 21 T cell receptor beta chains sequenced from one sample in a study of T cell responses to AZD1222 COVID-19 vaccine. Sequencing was performed with immunoSEQ multiplex PCR; in TCRdb, only in-frame clones are kept and a portion is missing. The table has roughly 100,000 clones, over 85% seen once; the top ten hold 2% to 2.5%. Sample: peripheral blood, taken on day 0 of AZD1222 vaccination. All receptors derive from an adult in good health.

As concerns this clone: Other DNA sequences of this sample code for an identical CDR3. This chain joins TRBV3-1 (or the pseudogene TRBV3-2) and TRBJ1-5; no reliable D call. The ends were cut back, 1 base at V and 5 bases at J, with 6 bases in the middle. The germline CDR1 and CDR2 sequences are LGHDT and YNNKEL (reference sequence). This CDR3 contains 13 residues. CDR3 nucleotide sequence: TGTGCCAGCAGCCAAGGAAGGGATCAGCCCCAGCATTTT. It encodes CASSQGRDQPQHF.

The chain employs TRBV7-9 and TRBJ2-1; no firm D call. V dropped 4 bases and J dropped 10 bases, with 8 bases sitting between them. The CDR3 has 11 residues. Looked up from germline, CDR1 is SEHNR and CDR2 is FQNEAQ (reference sequence). CDR3 protein: CASSSSEEQFF. CDR3 sequence (DNA): TGTGCCAGCAGCTCCTCCGAAGAGCAGTTCTTC.

This chain links TRBV11-3 with TRBJ2-5; D gene ambiguous. The CDR3 length is 16 residues. V was clipped by 0 bases and J by 5 bases, with 16 bases between them. Germline-derived CDR1 and CDR2 are SGHNT and YENEEA. This CDR3 reads CASSLEGSAGRETQYF. The CDR3, as DNA: TGTGCCAGCAGCTTAGAAGGATCTGCAGGACGGGAGACCCAGTACTTC. Looking up the rest from reference TRBV11-3 and TRBJ2-5 gives the full variable domain: EAGVVQSPRYKIIEKKQPVAFWCNPISGHNTLYWYLQNLGQGPELLIRYENEEAVDDSQLPKDRFSAERLKGVDSTLKIQPAELGDSAVYLCASSLEGSAGRETQYFGPGTRLLVL.

This clone was observed once. This chain uses TRBV5-1 with TRBJ2-1; a possible D gene is TRBD2 (6 bases). This CDR3 has 16 amino acids. Trimming shortened V by 1 base and J by 4 bases, and 15 bases separated the two germline ends. Germline loops: CDR1 SGHRS, CDR2 YFSETQ. CDR3 nucleotides: TGCGCCAGCAGCTTGCTTTTCGGGAGCCAATACAATGAGCAGTTCTTC. Translated: CASSLLFGSQYNEQFF.

The genes are TRBV11-3 and TRBJ2-5, with D uncertain. Per germline, CDR1 SGHNT and CDR2 YENEEA. CDR3 length equals 13 residues. V was shortened by 2 bases and J by 5 bases, with 9 bases between the two germline ends. CDR3 amino acids: CASSLPRLETQYF. In DNA form, the CDR3 reads TGTGCCAGCAGCTTACCCCGCCTGGAGACCCAGTACTTC.

This chain connects TRBV7-8 to TRBJ2-7, with TRBD1 identical over 9 bases. The CDR3 extends over 18 amino acids. Germline V gene lookup returns CDR1 SGHVS and CDR2 FQNEAQ. V shed 2 bases, J shed 2 bases, and the junction held 13 bases outside the gene matches. This CDR3 reads CASSLSSGTGIVAYEQYF. Written as DNA, the CDR3 is TGTGCCAGCAGCTTAAGTTCCGGGACAGGGATTGTGGCCTACGAGCAGTACTTC. The complete variable domain, with remaining parts taken from reference TRBV7-8 and TRBJ2-7, reads GAGVSQSPRYKVAKRGQDVALRCDPISGHVSLFWYQQALGQGPEFLTYFQNEAQLDKSGLPSDRFFAERPEGSVSTLKIQRTQQEDSAVYLCASSLSSGTGIVAYEQYFGPGTRLTVT.

The rearrangement joins TRBV6-5 to TRBJ1-2; D is perhaps TRBD1 (6 bases). The V gene's germline CDR1 is MNHEY and CDR2 SVGAGI. This CDR3 is built from 14 residues. V lost 6 bases, J lost 3 bases, and 14 bases lay in between. For the CDR3, the DNA is TGTGCCAGCAGCATACAGGGTACTCACTATGGCTACACCTTC. Translation gives CASSIQGTHYGYTF.

The chain links TRBV6-2 or TRBV6-3 to TRBJ2-7, with no clear D. The CDR3 consists of 12 residues. The germline V and J ends were trimmed by 3 bases and 3 bases, with 6 bases remaining between them. Germline V gene lookup returns CDR1 MNHEY and CDR2 SVGEGT. The CDR3 sequence is CASSYRGYEQYF. CDR3 nucleotides: TGTGCCAGCAGTTATAGAGGCTACGAGCAGTACTTC.

The rearrangement joins TRBV27 to TRBJ2-7; D is possibly TRBD1 or TRBD2 (5 bases each). CDR3 length: 12 residues. Germline assignment: CDR1 MNHEY and CDR2 SMNVEV (reference sequence). Trimming took 6 bases from V and 6 from J, leaving 12 bases between them. CDR3 sequence: CASSGARGEQYF. In DNA, the CDR3 is TGTGCCAGCAGCGGGGCCCGTGGCGAGCAGTACTTC.

The chain couples TRBV5-1 to TRBJ2-2; no definite D call. V was pared by 4 bases and J by 5 bases, with 12 bases between. The germline gives CDR1 SGHRS, CDR2 YFSETQ. This CDR3 has 14 amino acids. The DNA of the CDR3 is TGCGCCAGCAGCCGAGATGGTCCAACCGGGGAGCTGTTTTTT. Its protein product is CASSRDGPTGELFF.

The rearrangement links TRBV5-1 to TRBJ1-5; tentative D call: TRBD1 (5 bases). Germline-derived CDR1 and CDR2 are SGHRS and YFSETQ. V lost 0 bases and J 5 bases, leaving 15 bases between the germline ends. This CDR3 spans 16 amino acids. CDR3 DNA sequence: TGCGCCAGCAGCTTGGCCGGGGGGAGTGCGGATCAGCCCCAGCATTTT. It specifies CASSLAGGSADQPQHF.

This clone was recorded only once. The CDR3 nucleotides are TGTGCCAGCAGTTTAAGGGACGGCTATGGCTACACCTTC. Residues: CASSLRDGYGYTF. V usage is TRBV12-3 or TRBV12-4 and J usage is TRBJ1-2; possibly TRBD1 for D (5 bases). CDR3 length equals 13 residues. The V end was cut by 2 bases, the J end by 4 bases, with 8 bases between.

The gene calls are TRBV9 and TRBJ2-5; D may match TRBD1 or TRBD2 (5 bases each). CDR3 length: 16 residues. The germline V gene has CDR1 SGDLS and CDR2 YYNGEE. Trimming pared 4 bases from V and 5 bases from J, leaving 21 bases between. Here the CDR3 DNA reads TGTGCCAGCAGCACCTACCCGGGGACCCCGAGGGAGACCCAGTACTTC. Its protein is CASSTYPGTPRETQYF. Using reference TRBV9 and TRBJ2-5 for the parts outside the CDR3, the full variable domain is DSGVTQTPKHLITATGQRVTLRCSPRSGDLSVYWYQQSLDQGLQFLIQYYNGEERAKGNILERFSAQQFPDLHSELNLSSLELGDSALYFCASSTYPGTPRETQYFGPGTRLLVL.

The rearrangement links TRBV4-3 to TRBJ1-2, with D unresolved. With 0 bases removed from V and 6 bases from J, the gap between germline ends came to 14 bases. Germline V CDR1 and CDR2: LGHNA, YSLEER. The CDR3 extends over 15 amino acids. The CDR3 DNA sequence: TGCGCCAGCAGCCAAGACCTATGGACCCTTGATGGCTACACCTTC. Translated: CASSQDLWTLDGYTF.

This clone occurred once. This rearrangement joins TRBV6-5 to TRBJ2-1, with a weak D call TRBD1 (6 bases). Trimming took off 6 bases at V and 4 bases at J, with 13 bases between the two ends. This CDR3 has 14 amino acids. CDR1 MNHEY and CDR2 SVGAGI come from the germline V gene. The CDR3 nucleotides read TGTGCCAGCAGGAGGACAGAGCCATACAATGAGCAGTTCTTC. This translates into CASRRTEPYNEQFF.

This clone came up once. Additional DNA sequences in this sample encode the identical CDR3. The chain links TRBV2 to TRBJ1-1; unclear D gene. The V and J ends lost 6 bases and 2 bases respectively, with 10 bases between them. The CDR3 contains 13 residues. Germline V gene lookup returns CDR1 SNHLY and CDR2 FYNNEI. CDR3: CASSPRENTEAFF. Here the CDR3 DNA reads TGTGCCAGCAGCCCCCGGGAAAACACTGAAGCTTTCTTT.

The chain is built from TRBV14 and TRBJ2-6; D remains unclear. The V and J ends lost 0 bases and 4 bases respectively, with 22 bases between them. The CDR3 contains 20 residues. CDR1 and CDR2 from the germline V gene are SGHDN and FVKESK. The CDR3 DNA is TGTGCCAGCAGCCAAGATAATTTAGGCCGTCTGCCTTCCGGGGCCAACGTCCTGACTTTC. This gives the protein CASSQDNLGRLPSGANVLTF.

The chain uses TRBV5-5 and TRBJ2-7, with a tentative D call TRBD2 (7 bases). This CDR3 has 15 residues. V was clipped by 0 bases and J by 3 bases, with 13 bases between them. Germline CDR1 and CDR2: SGHKS and YYEKEE (reference sequence). CDR3 bases: TGTGCCAGCAGCTTGGGCGGGGGCGGCCTCTACGAGCAGTACTTC. Its protein is CASSLGGGGLYEQYF.

In this sample, this clone turned up once. CDR3 protein: CASSLNRVGDTQYF. Written as DNA, the CDR3 is TGTGCCAGCAGTTTAAACAGGGTAGGAGATACGCAGTATTTT. J is TRBJ2-3 and V is TRBV28; a possible D gene is TRBD1 (6 bases). This CDR3 has 14 residues. Germline V CDR1 and CDR2: MDHEN, SYDVKM. Trimming took off 2 bases at V and 5 bases at J, with 11 bases between the two ends.

CDR3 DNA sequence: TGTGCCAGCTCACGCGGGGTATCTAATGAAAAACTGTTTTTT. The encoded protein is CASSRGVSNEKLFF. This chain connects TRBV18 to TRBJ1-4, with D uncertain. Trimming removed 4 bases from V and 3 bases from J, with 9 bases in between. Germline CDR1 reads KGHSH; CDR2 reads LQKENI. CDR3 length: 14 residues.

In nucleotides, the CDR3 is TGCGCCAGCAGGGGGCCGGGACTAGCGGGACTCTCTGGGGCCAACGTCCTGACTTTC. As protein: CASRGPGLAGLSGANVLTF. The rearrangement uses TRBV5-1 and TRBJ2-6, with 13 bases identical to TRBD2. From germline, CDR1 is SGHRS and CDR2 YFSETQ. Trimming at V came to 5 bases and at J to 0 bases, leaving 8 bases not matched to a gene. This CDR3 region has 19 residues.